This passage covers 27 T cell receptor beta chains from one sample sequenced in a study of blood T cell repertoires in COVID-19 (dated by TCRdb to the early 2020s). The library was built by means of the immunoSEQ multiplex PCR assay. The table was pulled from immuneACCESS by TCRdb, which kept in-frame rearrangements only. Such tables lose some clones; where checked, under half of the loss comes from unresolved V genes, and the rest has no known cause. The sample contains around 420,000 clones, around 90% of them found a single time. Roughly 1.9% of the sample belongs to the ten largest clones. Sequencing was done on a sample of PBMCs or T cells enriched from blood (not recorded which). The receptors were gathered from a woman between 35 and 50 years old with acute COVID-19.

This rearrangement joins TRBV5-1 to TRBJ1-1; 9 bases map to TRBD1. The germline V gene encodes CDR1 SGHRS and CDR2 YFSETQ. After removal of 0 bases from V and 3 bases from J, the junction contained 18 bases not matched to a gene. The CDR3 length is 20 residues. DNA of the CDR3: TGCGCCAGCAGCTTGGTCCCCAGTCTCCGGGACAGGGTAGGGTACACTGAAGCTTTCTTT. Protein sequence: CASSLVPSLRDRVGYTEAFF.

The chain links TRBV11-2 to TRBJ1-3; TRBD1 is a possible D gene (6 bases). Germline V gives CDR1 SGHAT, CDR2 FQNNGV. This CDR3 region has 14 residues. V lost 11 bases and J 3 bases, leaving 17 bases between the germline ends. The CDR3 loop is CAGGNTGYGNTIYF. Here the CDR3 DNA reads TGTGCCGGTGGGAATACAGGGTATGGAAACACCATATATTTT.

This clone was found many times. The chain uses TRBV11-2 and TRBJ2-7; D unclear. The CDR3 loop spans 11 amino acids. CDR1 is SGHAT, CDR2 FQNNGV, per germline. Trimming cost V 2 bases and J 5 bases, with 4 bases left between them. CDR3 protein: CASSLIDEQYF. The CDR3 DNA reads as TGTGCCAGCAGCTTAATAGACGAGCAGTACTTC.

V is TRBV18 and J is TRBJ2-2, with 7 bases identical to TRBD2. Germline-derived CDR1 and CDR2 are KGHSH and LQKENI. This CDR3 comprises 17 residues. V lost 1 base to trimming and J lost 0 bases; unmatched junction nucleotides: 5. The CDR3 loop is CASSPRGAGSNTGELFF. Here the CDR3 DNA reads TGTGCCAGCTCACCACGGGGAGCGGGGTCGAACACCGGGGAGCTGTTTTTT.

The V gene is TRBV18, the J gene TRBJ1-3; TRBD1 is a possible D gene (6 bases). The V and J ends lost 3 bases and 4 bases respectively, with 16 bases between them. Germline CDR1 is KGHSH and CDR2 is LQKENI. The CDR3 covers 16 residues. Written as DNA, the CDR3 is TGTGCCAGCTCACCTATTCTACAGGGACGAGGAAACACCATATATTTT. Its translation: CASSPILQGRGNTIYF.

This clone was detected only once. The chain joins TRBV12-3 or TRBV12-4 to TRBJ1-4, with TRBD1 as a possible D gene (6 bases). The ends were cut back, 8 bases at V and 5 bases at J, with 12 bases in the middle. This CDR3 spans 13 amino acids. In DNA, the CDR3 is TGTGCCAGCCTACAGGGTCCCAATGAAAAACTGTTTTTT. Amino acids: CASLQGPNEKLFF.

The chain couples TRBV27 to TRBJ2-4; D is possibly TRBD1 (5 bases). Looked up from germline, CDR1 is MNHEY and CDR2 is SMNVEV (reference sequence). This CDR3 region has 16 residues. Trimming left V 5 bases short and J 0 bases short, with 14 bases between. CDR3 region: CASSPDSIIAKNIQYF. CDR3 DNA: TGTGCCAGCAGTCCCGACAGCATAATAGCCAAAAACATTCAGTACTTC.

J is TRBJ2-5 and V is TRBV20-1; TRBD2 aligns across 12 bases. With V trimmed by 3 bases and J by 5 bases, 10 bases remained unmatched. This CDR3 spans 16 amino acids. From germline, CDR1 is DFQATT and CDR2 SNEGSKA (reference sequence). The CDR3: CSASSLAGGFGETQYF. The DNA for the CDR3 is TGCAGTGCTAGTTCCCTAGCGGGGGGGTTTGGGGAGACCCAGTACTTC.

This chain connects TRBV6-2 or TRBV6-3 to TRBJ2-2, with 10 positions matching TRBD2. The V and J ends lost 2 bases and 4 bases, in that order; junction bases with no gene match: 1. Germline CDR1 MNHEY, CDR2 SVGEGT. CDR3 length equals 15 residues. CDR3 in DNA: TGTGCCAGCAGTTACAAGCGGGGGGGCACCGGGGAGCTGTTTTTT. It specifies CASSYKRGGTGELFF.

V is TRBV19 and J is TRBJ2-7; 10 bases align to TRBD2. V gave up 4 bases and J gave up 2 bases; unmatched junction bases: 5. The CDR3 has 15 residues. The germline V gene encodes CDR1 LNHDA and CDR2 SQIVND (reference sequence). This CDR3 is CASSNAAGGAYEQYF. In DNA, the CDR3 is TGTGCCAGTAGTAACGCAGCGGGGGGGGCCTACGAGCAGTACTTC.

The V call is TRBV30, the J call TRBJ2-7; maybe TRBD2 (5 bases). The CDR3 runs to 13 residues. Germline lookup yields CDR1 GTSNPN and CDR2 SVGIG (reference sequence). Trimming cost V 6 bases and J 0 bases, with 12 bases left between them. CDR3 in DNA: TGTGCCTGCTCCCTGGGGAGCTCCTACGAGCAGTACTTC. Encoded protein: CACSLGSSYEQYF. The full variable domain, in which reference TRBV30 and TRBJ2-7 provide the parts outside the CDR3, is SQTIHQWPATLVQPVGSPLSLECTVEGTSNPNLYWYRQAAGRGLQLLFYSVGIGQISSEVPQNLSASRPQDRQFILSSKKLLLSDSGFYLCACSLGSSYEQYFGPGTRLTVT.

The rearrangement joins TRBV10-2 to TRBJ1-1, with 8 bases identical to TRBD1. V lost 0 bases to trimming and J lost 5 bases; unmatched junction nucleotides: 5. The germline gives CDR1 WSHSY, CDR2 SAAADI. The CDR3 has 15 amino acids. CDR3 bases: TGCGCCAGCAGTGAGTCGGACAGGGTGGGGACTGAAGCTTTCTTT. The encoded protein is CASSESDRVGTEAFF.

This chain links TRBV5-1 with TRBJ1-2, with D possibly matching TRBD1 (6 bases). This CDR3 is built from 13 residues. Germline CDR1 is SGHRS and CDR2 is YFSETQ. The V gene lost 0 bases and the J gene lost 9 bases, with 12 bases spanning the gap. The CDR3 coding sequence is TGCGCCAGCAGCTTGGATCAGGGGACGAGCTACACCTTC. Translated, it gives CASSLDQGTSYTF.

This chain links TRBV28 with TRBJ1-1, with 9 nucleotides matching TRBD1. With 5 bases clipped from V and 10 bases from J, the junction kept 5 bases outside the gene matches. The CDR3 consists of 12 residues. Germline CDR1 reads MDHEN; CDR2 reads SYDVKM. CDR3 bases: TGTGCCAGCAGTGAATACAGGGGGCTAGCTTTCTTT. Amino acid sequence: CASSEYRGLAFF.

In nucleotides, the CDR3 is TGTGCCAGCAGCCCCGCATGGACACTGAACACTGAAGCTTTCTTT. Translated: CASSPAWTLNTEAFF. The genes are TRBV7-9 and TRBJ1-1, with a tentative D call TRBD1 (5 bases). Looked up from germline, CDR1 is SEHNR and CDR2 is FQNEAQ (reference sequence). V lost 5 bases, J lost 0 bases, and 13 bases lay in between. The CDR3 has 15 residues.

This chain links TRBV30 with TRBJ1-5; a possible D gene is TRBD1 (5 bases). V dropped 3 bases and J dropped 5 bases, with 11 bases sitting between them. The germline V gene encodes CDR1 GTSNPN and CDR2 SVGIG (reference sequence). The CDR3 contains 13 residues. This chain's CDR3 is CAWSEGVDQPQHF. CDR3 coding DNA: TGTGCCTGGAGCGAAGGGGTGGATCAGCCCCAGCATTTT.

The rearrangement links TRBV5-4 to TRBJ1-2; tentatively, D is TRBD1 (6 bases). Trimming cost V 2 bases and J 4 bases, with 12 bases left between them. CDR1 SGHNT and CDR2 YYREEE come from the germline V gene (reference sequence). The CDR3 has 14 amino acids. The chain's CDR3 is CASSLGTGFYGYTF. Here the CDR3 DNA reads TGTGCCAGCAGCTTAGGAACAGGGTTCTATGGCTACACCTTC. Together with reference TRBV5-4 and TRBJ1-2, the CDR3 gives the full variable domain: ETGVTQSPTHLIKTRGQQVTLRCSSQSGHNTVSWYQQALGQGPQFIFQYYREEENGRGNFPPRFSGLQFPNYSSELNVNALELDDSALYLCASSLGTGFYGYTFGSGTRLTVV.

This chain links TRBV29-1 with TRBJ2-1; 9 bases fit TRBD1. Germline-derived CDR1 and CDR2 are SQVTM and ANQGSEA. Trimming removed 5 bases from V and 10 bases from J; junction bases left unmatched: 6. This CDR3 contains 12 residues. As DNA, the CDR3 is TGCAGCGTTCGGCTGACAGGGGGGGAGCAGTTCTTC. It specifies CSVRLTGGEQFF.

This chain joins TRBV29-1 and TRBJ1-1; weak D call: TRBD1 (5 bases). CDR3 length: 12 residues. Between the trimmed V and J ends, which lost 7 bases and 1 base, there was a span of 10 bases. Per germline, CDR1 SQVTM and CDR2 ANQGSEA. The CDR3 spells CSGFQGNTEAFF. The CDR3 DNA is TGCAGCGGGTTCCAGGGGAACACTGAAGCTTTCTTT.

CDR3 DNA sequence: TGTGCCACCAGCAGACAGGGTAGTAGAAATCAGCCCCAGCATTTT. Protein product: CATSRQGSRNQPQHF. The chain couples TRBV15 to TRBJ1-5, with D perhaps matching TRBD1 (5 bases). CDR1 and CDR2 from the germline V gene are LNHNV and YYDKDF (reference sequence). This CDR3 comprises 15 residues. Trimming took 2 bases from V and 4 from J, leaving 12 bases between them.

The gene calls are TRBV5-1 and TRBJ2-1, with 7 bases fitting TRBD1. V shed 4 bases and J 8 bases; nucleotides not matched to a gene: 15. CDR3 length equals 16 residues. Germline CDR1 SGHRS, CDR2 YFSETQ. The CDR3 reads CASSRVVGQLSDEQFF. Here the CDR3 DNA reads TGCGCCAGCAGCCGTGTAGTGGGACAGCTTTCGGATGAGCAGTTCTTC. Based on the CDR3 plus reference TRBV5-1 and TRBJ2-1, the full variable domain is KAGVTQTPRYLIKTRGQQVTLSCSPISGHRSVSWYQQTPGQGLQFLFEYFSETQRNKGNFPGRFSGRQFSNSRSEMNVSTLELGDSALYLCASSRVVGQLSDEQFFGPGTRLTVL.

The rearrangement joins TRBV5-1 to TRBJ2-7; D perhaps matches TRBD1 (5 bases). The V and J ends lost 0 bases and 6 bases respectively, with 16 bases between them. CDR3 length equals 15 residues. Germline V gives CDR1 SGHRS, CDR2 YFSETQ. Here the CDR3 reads CASSLVPGKDSEQYF. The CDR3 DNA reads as TGCGCCAGCAGCTTGGTGCCAGGGAAAGATTCCGAGCAGTACTTC.

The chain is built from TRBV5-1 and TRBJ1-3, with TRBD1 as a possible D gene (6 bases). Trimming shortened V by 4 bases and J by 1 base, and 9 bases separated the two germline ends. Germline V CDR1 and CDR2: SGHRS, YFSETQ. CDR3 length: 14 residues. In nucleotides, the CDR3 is TGCGCCAGCAGCGAAGGGGGATCTGGAAACACCATATATTTT. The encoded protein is CASSEGGSGNTIYF.

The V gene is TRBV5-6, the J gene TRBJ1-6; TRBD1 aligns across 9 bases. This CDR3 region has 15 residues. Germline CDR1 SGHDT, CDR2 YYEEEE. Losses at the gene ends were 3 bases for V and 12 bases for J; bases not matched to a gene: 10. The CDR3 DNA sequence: TGTGCCAGCAGCTCGCCGGGACAGGGAAGGGGACCCCTCCACTTT. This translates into CASSSPGQGRGPLHF. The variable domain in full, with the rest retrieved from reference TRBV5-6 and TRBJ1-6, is DAGVTQSPTHLIKTRGQQVTLRCSPKSGHDTVSWYQQALGQGPQFIFQYYEEEERQRGNFPDRFSGHQFPNYSSELNVNALLLGDSALYLCASSSPGQGRGPLHFGNGTRLTVT.

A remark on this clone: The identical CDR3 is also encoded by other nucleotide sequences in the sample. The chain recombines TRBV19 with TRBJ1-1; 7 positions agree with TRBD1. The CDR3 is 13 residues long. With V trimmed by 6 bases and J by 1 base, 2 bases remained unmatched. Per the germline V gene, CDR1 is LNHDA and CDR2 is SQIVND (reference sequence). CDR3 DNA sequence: TGTGCCAGTAGAAGACAGGGGAACACTGAAGCTTTCTTT. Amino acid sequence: CASRRQGNTEAFF.

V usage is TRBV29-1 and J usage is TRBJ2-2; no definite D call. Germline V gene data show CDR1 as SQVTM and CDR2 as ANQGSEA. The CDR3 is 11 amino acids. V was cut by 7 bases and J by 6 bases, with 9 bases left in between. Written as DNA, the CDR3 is TGCAGCGGGGCTGACGCCGGGGAGCTGTTTTTT. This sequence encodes CSGADAGELFF.

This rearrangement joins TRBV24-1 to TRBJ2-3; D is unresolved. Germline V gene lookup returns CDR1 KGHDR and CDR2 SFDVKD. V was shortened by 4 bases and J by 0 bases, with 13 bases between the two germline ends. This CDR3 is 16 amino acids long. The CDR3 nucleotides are TGTGCCACCAGTGACCCTAGTTTTATAAGCACAGATACGCAGTATTTT. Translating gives CATSDPSFISTDTQYF.